A selection of T cell receptor beta chains follows, all from one sample in a study of blood T cell repertoires in COVID-19. Sequenced by immunoSEQ multiplex PCR; TCRdb stores in-frame clones only, minus some. Of around 150,000 clones detected, roughly 90% appear once; the ten largest clones hold more than 9%. Sequenced: peripheral blood. The source of these receptors is a man aged 50 to 60 with active or convalescent COVID-19. Each CDR3 is given with its conserved first and last residue. D genes are given only for firm matches. The size of a clone is reported for some rows only, either as once, few or many, or as a class for expanded clones.

size,J,D,V,CDR3,DNA
-,TRBJ1-1,TRBD1,TRBV4-1,CASSQVGRGRIIAFF,TGCGCCAGCAGCCAAGTTGGCAGGGGGCGCATAATTGCTTTCTTT
few,TRBJ2-3,TRBD2,TRBV11-2,CASSRLAIAGGALATQYF,TGTGCCAGCAGCCGATTAGCCATAGCGGGAGGGGCACTGGCTACGCAGTATTTT
-,TRBJ2-6,TRBD2,TRBV6-5,CASSPGGSGANVLTF,TGTGCCAGCAGCCCGGGGGGTTCTGGGGCCAACGTCCTGACTTTC
few,TRBJ2-5,TRBD2,TRBV5-1,CASSSTGTSVGETQYF,TGCGCCAGCAGCAGCACCGGGACTAGCGTCGGAGAGACCCAGTACTTC
once,TRBJ2-5,TRBD1,TRBV7-2,CASRSGTGEETQYF,TGTGCCAGCAGAAGTGGGACAGGGGAGGAGACCCAGTACTTC
once,TRBJ2-7,TRBD1,TRBV29-1,CSVVPGQGGYEQYF,TGCAGCGTTGTTCCGGGACAGGGGGGCTACGAGCAGTACTTC
-,TRBJ2-3,TRBD2,TRBV9,CASSAGGLTSTDTQYF,TGTGCCAGCAGCGCGGGGGGGCTAACTAGCACAGATACGCAGTATTTT
-,TRBJ2-2,-,TRBV6-5,CASKERNTGELFF,TGTGCCTCCAAGGAGCGAAACACCGGGGAGCTGTTTTTT
-,TRBJ1-4,-,TRBV19,CASSIAGKKATNEKLFF,TGTGCCAGTAGTATAGCCGGGAAGAAAGCAACTAATGAAAAACTGTTTTTT
-,TRBJ2-7,TRBD1,TRBV6-5,CASRPVRDRAYEQYF,TGTGCCAGCAGACCCGTCCGGGACAGGGCCTACGAGCAGTACTTC
-,TRBJ2-1,TRBD2,TRBV11-3,CASSLEGSGSYNEQFF,TGTGCCAGCAGCTTAGAGGGTAGCGGGAGCTACAATGAGCAGTTCTTC
-,TRBJ2-1,TRBD1,TRBV9,CASSYSGQYNEQFF,TGTGCCAGCAGCTACTCGGGACAGTACAATGAGCAGTTCTTC
-,TRBJ1-5,-,TRBV28,CASRPTLGGGSNQPQHF,TGTGCCAGCAGACCAACTTTAGGGGGTGGAAGCAATCAGCCCCAGCATTTT
-,TRBJ2-5,-,TRBV19,CASSPSGWQTQYF,TGTGCCAGTAGTCCCTCAGGGTGGCAGACCCAGTACTTC
-,TRBJ2-1,TRBD2,TRBV15,CATSRGLAGGPNEQFF,TGTGCCACCAGCAGAGGACTAGCGGGAGGGCCCAATGAGCAGTTCTTC
-,TRBJ2-7,TRBD2,TRBV20-1,CSASGGLAGYEQYF,TGCAGTGCTAGTGGGGGACTAGCGGGTTACGAGCAGTACTTC
-,TRBJ2-1,TRBD2,TRBV7-9,CASSPLGTSGAYNEQFF,TGTGCCAGCAGCCCGCTAGGGACTAGCGGAGCCTACAATGAGCAGTTCTTC
-,TRBJ2-1,TRBD2,TRBV15,CATSPGGRGSYNEQFF,TGTGCCACCAGCCCCGGGGGGAGGGGATCCTACAATGAGCAGTTCTTC
-,TRBJ2-7,-,TRBV29-1,CSVEAGNGRYEQYF,TGCAGCGTTGAAGCAGGGAATGGGCGGTACGAGCAGTACTTC
-,TRBJ2-7,TRBD2,TRBV28,CASSFPSGRYEQYF,TGTGCCAGCAGTTTTCCTAGCGGGCGTTACGAGCAGTACTTC
once,TRBJ2-5,TRBD2,TRBV7-7,CASSPRGDQETQYF,TGTGCTAGCAGCCCACGGGGGGACCAAGAGACCCAGTACTTC
-,TRBJ2-7,TRBD1,TRBV5-8,CASSFPGQRITYEQYF,TGTGCCAGCAGCTTCCCGGGACAGAGGATAACCTACGAGCAGTACTTC
once,TRBJ1-5,TRBD1,TRBV19,CASSLQGAEQPQHF,TGTGCCAGTAGTCTACAGGGGGCAGAGCAGCCCCAGCATTTT
-,TRBJ2-5,-,TRBV6-6,CASSSLRGQETQYF,TGTGCCAGCAGTTCTCTCCGGGGCCAAGAGACCCAGTACTTC
-,TRBJ2-7,-,TRBV6-2/TRBV6-3,CASSYTGRTYEQYF,TGTGCCAGCAGTTATACGGGAAGAACCTACGAGCAGTACTTC
-,TRBJ1-6,TRBD1,TRBV27,CASRTGGKSPLHF,TGTGCCAGCAGGACAGGGGGAAAATCACCCCTCCACTTT
-,TRBJ2-7,TRBD2,TRBV3-1/TRBV3-2,CASSQGNGRASEQYF,TGTGCCAGCAGCCAAGGTAACGGGAGGGCTAGCGAGCAGTACTTC
-,TRBJ2-1,-,TRBV3-1/TRBV3-2,CASVSGSYNEQFF,TGTGCCAGCGTCAGCGGTTCCTACAATGAGCAGTTCTTC
-,TRBJ2-1,TRBD2,TRBV27,CASRQTETGGGSYNEQFF,TGTGCCAGCAGGCAGACTGAGACGGGGGGTGGATCCTACAATGAGCAGTTCTTC
-,TRBJ1-3,-,TRBV5-5,CASSLASSGNTIYF,TGTGCCAGCAGCTTGGCTAGCTCTGGAAACACCATATATTTT
-,TRBJ1-1,-,TRBV3-1/TRBV3-2,CASSQGISVEAFF,TGTGCCAGCAGCCAAGGAATTTCGGTTGAAGCTTTCTTT
-,TRBJ1-3,TRBD1,TRBV6-5,CASSTGQGNTIYF,TGTGCCAGCAGTACGGGACAGGGAAACACCATATATTTT
-,TRBJ2-6,-,TRBV24-1,CATSDSLQGLAGANVLTF,TGTGCCACCAGTGATTCTTTACAGGGTCTTGCTGGGGCCAACGTCCTGACTTTC
-,TRBJ1-1,TRBD1,TRBV6-5,CASSIGTGRPFF,TGTGCCAGCAGCATTGGGACAGGGCGACCATTCTTT
-,TRBJ2-2,-,TRBV5-1,CASSLAGNTGELFF,TGCGCCAGCAGCTTGGCCGGGAACACCGGGGAGCTGTTTTTT
few,TRBJ2-2,TRBD2,TRBV9,CASSVGGGITPGELFF,TGTGCCAGCAGCGTAGGGGGGGGGATCACCCCCGGGGAGCTGTTTTTT
-,TRBJ2-1,-,TRBV2,CASSPSSYNEQFF,TGTGCCAGCAGCCCGAGTAGCTACAATGAGCAGTTCTTC
-,TRBJ1-1,-,TRBV18,CASSPLGALNTEAFF,TGTGCCAGCTCACCCCTAGGGGCCCTGAACACTGAAGCTTTCTTT
-,TRBJ2-7,TRBD1,TRBV29-1,CSVVSPTGTGGGEQYF,TGCAGCGTCGTGTCCCCGACCGGGACAGGGGGCGGCGAGCAGTACTTC
-,TRBJ2-1,TRBD2,TRBV19,CATDGGGLAGSWAYNEQFF,TGTGCCACAGATGGGGGGGGACTAGCGGGAAGCTGGGCCTACAATGAGCAGTTCTTC
once,TRBJ1-1,-,TRBV28,CASSRVSRWTEAFF,TGTGCCAGCAGCAGAGTTTCGAGGTGGACTGAAGCTTTCTTT
-,TRBJ2-1,TRBD2,TRBV28,CASSLTGGSYNEQFF,TGTGCCAGCAGTTTGACGGGAGGGTCATATAATGAGCAGTTCTTC
-,TRBJ1-5,-,TRBV24-1,CATSLEGLQPQHF,TGTGCCACCAGCCTCGAGGGCCTACAGCCCCAGCATTTT
-,TRBJ1-6,TRBD1,TRBV19,CASSAPGQGASPLHF,TGTGCCAGTAGCGCTCCGGGACAGGGGGCTTCACCCCTCCACTTT